Presented here are 27 T cell receptor beta chains from one specimen sequenced in a study of OX40 agonist ivuxolimab in advanced cancers. Assay used: immunoSEQ multiplex PCR; TCRdb lists only in-frame clones, some missing. The sample yields 95,000 to 110,000 clones, 75% to 95% seen once. The starting material was CD4+ or CD8+ T cells sorted from blood, obtained in a trial of the OX40 agonist ivuxolimab. The origin of the receptors is an adult with an advanced solid tumor such as melanoma, head and neck, liver or kidney cancer.

J is TRBJ1-4 and V is TRBV15; TRBD1 is a possible D gene (6 bases). The CDR3 covers 13 residues. The germline gives CDR1 LNHNV, CDR2 YYDKDF (reference sequence). Trimming cost V 5 bases and J 6 bases, with 10 bases left between them. The DNA for the CDR3 is TGTGCCACCAGCCGGGACACCCATGAAAAACTGTTTTTT. This encodes CATSRDTHEKLFF.

This chain joins TRBV6-1 and TRBJ1-1; D not resolved. The germline gives CDR1 MNHNS, CDR2 SASEGT. The CDR3 is made up of 13 amino acids. V was pared by 3 bases and J by 3 bases, with 8 bases between. Here the CDR3 reads CASSDGGYTEAFF. CDR3 bases: TGTGCCAGCAGTGATGGAGGGTACACTGAAGCTTTCTTT.

The rearrangement joins TRBV5-5 to TRBJ1-2; D perhaps matches TRBD1 (6 bases). V lost 4 bases and J 2 bases, leaving 12 bases between the germline ends. Germline V gene data show CDR1 as SGHKS and CDR2 as YYEKEE (reference sequence). The CDR3 has 14 residues. The CDR3 coding sequence is TGTGCCAGCAGCGCGATACAGGGAAACTATGGCTACACCTTC. Its translation is CASSAIQGNYGYTF.

The rearrangement links TRBV10-2 to TRBJ2-2, with TRBD2 matching over 13 bases. The germline V gene encodes CDR1 WSHSY and CDR2 SAAADI. This CDR3 has 15 amino acids. The J segment lost 5 bases and the V segment lost 4 bases, leaving 1 base of the junction unmatched. This chain's CDR3 is CASSAGLAGTGELFF. The CDR3 DNA is TGCGCCAGCAGTGCGGGACTAGCGGGAACCGGGGAGCTGTTTTTT.

This chain connects TRBV18 to TRBJ1-4; 8 nucleotides match TRBD1. V was pared by 0 bases and J by 6 bases, with 3 bases of the junction left unmatched. Per germline, CDR1 KGHSH and CDR2 LQKENI. CDR3 length equals 15 residues. The CDR3 loop is CASSPPIQGDEKLFF. The CDR3 DNA follows: TGTGCCAGCTCACCACCCATACAGGGGGATGAAAAACTGTTTTTT.

This chain uses TRBV6-1 with TRBJ2-4; D possibly corresponds to TRBD2 (6 bases). Germline assignment: CDR1 MNHNS and CDR2 SASEGT. V lost 8 bases and J lost 3, with 8 bases in between. CDR3 length: 12 amino acids. The chain's CDR3 is CASRDFKNIQYF. Here the CDR3 DNA reads TGTGCCAGCCGGGACTTCAAAAACATTCAGTACTTC.

The V and J genes are TRBV27 and TRBJ2-1; D gene unclear. V was cut by 2 bases and J by 3 bases, with 11 bases left in between. From germline, CDR1 is MNHEY and CDR2 SMNVEV (reference sequence). The CDR3 length is 15 residues. CDR3 loop: CASSLLGQDYNEQFF. The CDR3 DNA reads TGTGCCAGCAGTTTACTAGGGCAGGACTACAATGAGCAGTTCTTC.

The V call is TRBV7-9, the J call TRBJ1-2; D is perhaps TRBD1 (5 bases). V lost 2 bases and J lost 3, with 10 bases in between. The CDR3 length is 14 residues. CDR1 SEHNR and CDR2 FQNEAQ come from the germline V gene (reference sequence). CDR3 loop: CASSLLGGDYGYTF. The CDR3 bases are TGTGCCAGCAGCTTACTTGGGGGTGACTATGGCTACACCTTC. Using reference TRBV7-9 and TRBJ1-2 for the parts outside the CDR3, the full variable domain is DTGVSQNPRHKITKRGQNVTFRCDPISEHNRLYWYRQTLGQGPEFLTYFQNEAQLEKSRLLSDRFSAERPKGSFSTLEIQRTEQGDSAMYLCASSLLGGDYGYTFGSGTRLTVV.

The chain couples TRBV9 to TRBJ1-3; D gene uncertain. V lost 4 bases and J 4 bases, leaving 15 bases between the germline ends. From germline, CDR1 is SGDLS and CDR2 YYNGEE. This CDR3 is built from 15 residues. In nucleotides, the CDR3 is TGTGCCAGCAGCCCTTTGTCCCAGGCGGGAAACACCATATATTTT. This gives the protein CASSPLSQAGNTIYF. Full variable domain (missing parts from reference TRBV9 and TRBJ1-3): DSGVTQTPKHLITATGQRVTLRCSPRSGDLSVYWYQQSLDQGLQFLIQYYNGEERAKGNILERFSAQQFPDLHSELNLSSLELGDSALYFCASSPLSQAGNTIYFGEGSWLTVV.

The rearrangement joins TRBV28 to TRBJ1-1, with D unresolved. The CDR3 runs to 12 residues. Germline V gives CDR1 MDHEN, CDR2 SYDVKM. V gave up 7 bases and J gave up 3 bases, with 9 bases separating them. The CDR3 spells CASTMTYTEAFF. The CDR3 DNA follows: TGTGCCAGCACCATGACCTACACTGAAGCTTTCTTT. The variable domain in full, completed from reference TRBV28 and TRBJ1-1, reads DVKVTQSSRYLVKRTGEKVFLECVQDMDHENMFWYRQDPGLGLRLIYFSYDVKMKEKGDIPEGYSVSREKKERFSLILESASTNQTSMYLCASTMTYTEAFFGQGTRLTVV.

The gene calls are TRBV5-1 and TRBJ1-3; 10 nucleotides align to TRBD1. The CDR3 runs 16 residues. CDR1 is SGHRS and CDR2 is YFSETQ in the germline V gene. Trimming at V came to 0 bases and at J to 4 bases, leaving 4 bases not matched to a gene. CDR3: CASSLGQGASGNTIYF. CDR3 nucleotides: TGCGCCAGCAGCTTGGGACAGGGGGCGTCGGGAAACACCATATATTTT.

The V call is TRBV30, the J call TRBJ2-2; 9 bases line up with TRBD2. The CDR3 extends over 18 amino acids. Germline-derived CDR1 and CDR2 are GTSNPN and SVGIG (reference sequence). The J segment lost 4 bases and the V segment lost 1 base, leaving 13 bases of the junction unmatched. This CDR3 is CAWSAWSSGIGGTGELFF. The CDR3 bases are TGTGCCTGGAGTGCCTGGTCTAGCGGGATTGGTGGCACCGGGGAGCTGTTTTTT.

This chain uses TRBV18 with TRBJ2-7; 8 bases line up with TRBD2. Trimming at V came to 3 bases and at J to 7 bases, leaving 5 bases not matched to a gene. The CDR3 spans 13 residues. Germline V gene data show CDR1 as KGHSH and CDR2 as LQKENI. CDR3 sequence: CASSPLLAEEQYF. The CDR3 DNA reads TGTGCCAGCTCACCTCTACTAGCGGAGGAGCAGTACTTC.

The rearrangement joins TRBV6-5 to TRBJ1-2; D gene unclear. Germline CDR1 and CDR2: MNHEY and SVGAGI. This CDR3 comprises 14 residues. The ends were cut back, 0 bases at V and 0 bases at J, with 5 bases in the middle. The CDR3 loop is CASSYSRTNYGYTF. As DNA, the CDR3 is TGTGCCAGCAGTTACTCGAGGACTAACTATGGCTACACCTTC.

This sequence joins TRBV11-2 and TRBJ2-4, with 7 bases identical to TRBD2. The CDR3 runs 15 residues. CDR1 and CDR2 from the germline V gene are SGHAT and FQNNGV. V gave up 1 base and J gave up 7 bases; unmatched junction bases: 7. The CDR3 reads CASSLGLAGPNIQYF. CDR3 in DNA: TGTGCCAGCAGCTTAGGATTAGCGGGCCCGAACATTCAGTACTTC.

The genes are TRBV6-5 and TRBJ2-3, with D perhaps given as TRBD1 or TRBD2 (5 bases each). Trimming cost V 6 bases and J 1 base, with 11 bases left between them. Looked up from germline, CDR1 is MNHEY and CDR2 is SVGAGI. This CDR3 has 14 residues. CDR3 sequence: CASSRQRGTDTQYF. CDR3 bases: TGTGCCAGCAGCAGACAGAGGGGCACAGATACGCAGTATTTT.

The CDR3 DNA is TGCGCCAGCAGCTTGGCCTTTAGCGGCTACGAGCAGTACTTC. Amino acid sequence: CASSLAFSGYEQYF. The gene calls are TRBV5-1 and TRBJ2-7, with D perhaps TRBD2 (6 bases). The germline gives CDR1 SGHRS, CDR2 YFSETQ. V lost 0 bases and J lost 3, with 10 bases in between. The CDR3 has 14 amino acids.

The J gene is TRBJ1-2, the V gene TRBV18; D call uncertain. Germline lookup yields CDR1 KGHSH and CDR2 LQKENI. The CDR3 contains 14 residues. V was cut by 2 bases and J by 2 bases, with 9 bases left in between. The CDR3 loop reads CASSPSGLNYGYTF. The CDR3, as DNA: TGTGCCAGCTCACCAAGCGGACTGAACTATGGCTACACCTTC.

With respect to this clone: At one end the junction does not follow the germline gene, possibly because of a read error. CDR3 sequence reads: CASSPGSGRYNEQFF. The CDR3 DNA reads as TGTGCTAGCAGCCCCGGCAGCGGGAGATACAATGAGCAGTTCTTC. The rearrangement joins TRBV7-7 to TRBJ2-1; TRBD2 agrees at 8 bases. Germline CDR1 reads SSHAT; CDR2 reads FNYEAQ (reference sequence). The CDR3 runs to 15 residues.

This sequence joins TRBV5-1 and TRBJ2-3; no firm D call. Deletions cut 1 base from V and 2 bases from J, with 2 bases between. CDR3 length equals 12 residues. Per germline, CDR1 SGHRS and CDR2 YFSETQ. The CDR3 DNA reads as TGCGCCAGCAGCTTGAACACAGATACGCAGTATTTT. It yields the protein CASSLNTDTQYF.

This clone was seen only once. This rearrangement joins TRBV2 to TRBJ1-2; maybe TRBD1 (6 bases). V lost 3 bases and J lost 3, with 17 bases in between. Looked up from germline, CDR1 is SNHLY and CDR2 is FYNNEI. This CDR3 comprises 16 residues. CDR3 nucleotide sequence: TGTGCCAGCAGTGATTTAAGACAGGCAAAGGACTATGGCTACACCTTC. It encodes CASSDLRQAKDYGYTF.

The genes are TRBV28 and TRBJ1-1; 7 nucleotides line up with TRBD1. V lost 5 bases and J lost 4; bases outside the gene matches: 10. CDR1 and CDR2 (germline): MDHEN, SYDVKM. The CDR3 covers 15 residues. Written as DNA, the CDR3 is TGTGCCAGCAGTCAACGGACAGGAGGGATCACTGAAGCTTTCTTT. This codes for CASSQRTGGITEAFF. The variable domain in full, with the rest retrieved from reference TRBV28 and TRBJ1-1, is DVKVTQSSRYLVKRTGEKVFLECVQDMDHENMFWYRQDPGLGLRLIYFSYDVKMKEKGDIPEGYSVSREKKERFSLILESASTNQTSMYLCASSQRTGGITEAFFGQGTRLTVV.

V and J are TRBV19 and TRBJ1-1; 8 positions match TRBD1. J was trimmed by 0 bases and V by 5 bases; bases with no gene match: 11. From germline, CDR1 is LNHDA and CDR2 SQIVND (reference sequence). The CDR3 spans 17 residues. The CDR3 region has the DNA TGTGCCAGTAGTGACAGACAGGGGTCGGGAATGAACACTGAAGCTTTCTTT. This translates into CASSDRQGSGMNTEAFF.

A single count supports this clone. This chain connects TRBV28 to TRBJ1-1; TRBD1 might be the D (6 bases). The germline V gene encodes CDR1 MDHEN and CDR2 SYDVKM. The CDR3 loop spans 15 amino acids. V dropped 7 bases and J dropped 3 bases, with 18 bases sitting between them. The chain's CDR3 is CASKLGGGPDTEAFF. Here the CDR3 DNA reads TGTGCCAGCAAACTTGGCGGGGGGCCAGACACTGAAGCTTTCTTT. The whole variable domain, filled in from reference TRBV28 and TRBJ1-1, reads DVKVTQSSRYLVKRTGEKVFLECVQDMDHENMFWYRQDPGLGLRLIYFSYDVKMKEKGDIPEGYSVSREKKERFSLILESASTNQTSMYLCASKLGGGPDTEAFFGQGTRLTVV.

V is TRBV9 and J is TRBJ2-7; no clear D gene. V was pared by 4 bases and J by 4 bases, with 18 bases between. CDR1 SGDLS and CDR2 YYNGEE come from the germline V gene. CDR3 size: 15 residues. CDR3: CASSPSPGHGYEQYF. The CDR3 DNA reads as TGTGCCAGCAGCCCATCCCCCGGGCACGGATACGAGCAGTACTTC.

In nucleotides, the CDR3 is TGTGCCAGTAGTCCCGGGGACAGGGACACTGAAGCTTTCTTT. Amino acid sequence: CASSPGDRDTEAFF. The rearrangement links TRBV19 to TRBJ1-1; 9 bases are a match to TRBD1. The CDR3 totals 14 residues. Germline V gives CDR1 LNHDA, CDR2 SQIVND (reference sequence). V gave up 5 bases and J gave up 3 bases; unmatched junction bases: 4.

This clone was seen just once. This chain uses TRBV2 with TRBJ2-5; possibly TRBD1 for D (6 bases). CDR1 and CDR2 (germline): SNHLY, FYNNEI. The CDR3 loop spans 13 amino acids. V gave up 7 bases and J gave up 2 bases, with 11 bases separating them. For the CDR3, the DNA is TGTGCCAGCACCCGAGGGGGTCAAGAGACCCAGTACTTC. Translated, it gives CASTRGGQETQYF.